The 4 T cell receptor beta chains below were found in one sample sequenced in a study of blood T cell repertoires in COVID-19. Sequencing used immunoSEQ multiplex PCR; TCRdb keeps in-frame clones, though not all of them. The sample lists some 99,000 clones, 90% occurring once. The sample was peripheral blood. Receptors were obtained from a human donor in a cohort sampled during active COVID-19.

The gene calls are TRBV14 and TRBJ2-5; 11 nucleotides match TRBD2. CDR3 length: 16 amino acids. Germline V gene data show CDR1 as SGHDN and CDR2 as FVKESK. With 2 bases clipped from V and 5 bases from J, the junction kept 7 bases outside the gene matches. The CDR3: CASSQLPSGGLETQYF. The DNA of the CDR3 is TGTGCCAGCAGCCAACTTCCTAGCGGGGGGCTGGAGACCCAGTACTTC.

The V gene is TRBV15, the J gene TRBJ2-7, with D possibly matching TRBD1 (6 bases). V gave up 5 bases and J gave up 2 bases, with 10 bases separating them. The germline V gene has CDR1 LNHNV and CDR2 YYDKDF (reference sequence). The CDR3 covers 13 residues. CDR3 residues: CATSPRQAYEQYF. The CDR3 DNA follows: TGTGCCACCAGCCCCCGACAGGCCTACGAGCAGTACTTC.

The CDR3 DNA reads TGTGCCAGCAGCCGGACTAGCGGGAGCACAGATACGCAGTATTTT. Residues: CASSRTSGSTDTQYF. The chain has TRBV11-3 and TRBJ2-3; 11 bases agree with TRBD2. CDR1 and CDR2 (germline): SGHNT, YENEEA. Unmatched junction bases numbered 1, after V lost 5 bases and J lost 0 bases. The CDR3 has 15 residues. Drawing the rest from reference TRBV11-3 and TRBJ2-3, the complete variable domain is EAGVVQSPRYKIIEKKQPVAFWCNPISGHNTLYWYLQNLGQGPELLIRYENEEAVDDSQLPKDRFSAERLKGVDSTLKIQPAELGDSAVYLCASSRTSGSTDTQYFGPGTRLTVL.

CDR3 nucleotides: TGTGCCACTAGTCCGGAAGCGTTGGGGGGGACCCAGTACTTC. Encoded protein: CATSPEALGGTQYF. The V call is TRBV6-4, the J call TRBJ2-5, with D possibly matching TRBD2 (6 bases). Germline CDR1 is MRHNA and CDR2 is SNTAGT. The CDR3 covers 14 residues. Between the trimmed V and J ends, which lost 10 bases and 7 bases, there was a span of 22 bases.